Presented here are 27 T cell receptor beta chains from one specimen sequenced in a study of T-cell reconstitution after alpha-beta-depleted transplantation in children. Unique molecular identifiers featured in how the TCRbeta library was prepared. TCRdb recomputed calls from the PCR reads with MiXCR, one row per CDR3 protein. The table lists fewer than 700,000 distinct CDR3 sequences, 10% to 15% of them singletons. The source was PBMCs, mostly from graft donor cells, collected 360 days after TCRalphabeta/CD19-depleted stem cell transplant. The source is a male patient younger than 18 who had a stem cell transplant for acute myeloid leukemia, so the T cells may come from the graft donor.

The V call is TRBV28, the J call TRBJ1-2, with a possible D match to TRBD1 (5 bases). This CDR3 has 17 residues. Trimming removed 10 bases at V and 1 base at J, with 25 bases between. Germline V gene lookup returns CDR1 MDHEN and CDR2 SYDVKM. CDR3 in DNA: TGTGCCACCTACTATACCCAATCTGAGGGGTTTAACTATGGCTACACCTTC. Protein sequence: CATYYTQSEGFNYGYTF.

This clonotype was observed many times. The chain uses TRBV7-3 and TRBJ1-6, with D perhaps TRBD1 (5 bases). The CDR3 contains 15 residues. V lost 5 bases to trimming and J lost 7 bases, with 15 bases between them. The germline gives CDR1 SGHTA, CDR2 FQGTGA. The CDR3 reads CASSMKGRQNSPLHF. The CDR3 coding sequence is TGTGCCAGCAGCATGAAGGGACGGCAAAATTCACCCCTCCACTTT. The full variable domain, its missing parts supplied by reference TRBV7-3 and TRBJ1-6, is GAGVSQTPSNKVTEKGKYVELRCDPISGHTALYWYRQSLGQGPEFLIYFQGTGAADDSGLPNDRFFAVRPEGSVSTLKIQRTERGDSAVYLCASSMKGRQNSPLHFGNGTRLTVT.

This clonotype occurred many times. V gene TRBV5-1 combines with J gene TRBJ2-2; 10 bases agree with TRBD2. The germline gives CDR1 SGHRS, CDR2 YFSETQ. The V segment lost 2 bases and the J segment 0 bases; nucleotides outside the gene matches: 1. CDR3 size: 16 residues. CDR3 bases: TGCGCCAGCAGCTTCCTAGCGGGGGCGAACACCGGGGAGCTGTTTTTT. Amino acid sequence: CASSFLAGANTGELFF.

The rearrangement joins TRBV28 to TRBJ1-5, with 8 bases that match TRBD1. Germline CDR1 reads MDHEN; CDR2 reads SYDVKM. This CDR3 comprises 14 residues. V shed 2 bases, J shed 7 bases, and the junction held 4 bases outside the gene matches. CDR3 loop: CASSLAQGVQPQHF. For the CDR3, the DNA is TGTGCCAGCAGTTTAGCACAGGGGGTACAGCCCCAGCATTTT.

The sample holds a few counts of this clonotype. This rearrangement joins TRBV7-8 to TRBJ2-7; 10 positions match TRBD2. The CDR3 has 15 residues. The V gene end was trimmed by 1 base and the J gene end by 2 bases; junction bases not matched to a gene: 2. Looked up from germline, CDR1 is SGHVS and CDR2 is FQNEAQ. CDR3 in DNA: TGTGCCAGCAGCTTAGTACTAGCGGGGCCCTACGAGCAGTACTTC. Amino acids: CASSLVLAGPYEQYF.

This clonotype was seen only a few times. The chain joins TRBV6-6 to TRBJ2-7; the D is unclear. This CDR3 contains 13 residues. Looked up from germline, CDR1 is MNHNY and CDR2 is SVGAGI (reference sequence). With 6 bases removed from V and 0 bases from J, the gap between germline ends came to 9 bases. The CDR3 is CASRTLGSYEQYF. The CDR3, as DNA: TGTGCCAGCAGGACCCTCGGCTCCTACGAGCAGTACTTC.

The genes are TRBV28 and TRBJ2-5; TRBD1 matches 7 bases. Germline assignment: CDR1 MDHEN and CDR2 SYDVKM. The CDR3 runs 13 residues. Germline trimming cut 5 bases from V and 2 bases from J; bases unmatched to any gene: 2. The chain's CDR3 is CASSQGVQETQYF. CDR3 coding DNA: TGTGCCAGCAGTCAGGGGGTACAAGAGACCCAGTACTTC.

This chain uses TRBV29-1 with TRBJ2-7; TRBD1 is a possible D gene (5 bases). The germline V gene has CDR1 SQVTM and CDR2 ANQGSEA. The CDR3 runs 13 residues. Trimming took 3 bases from V and 6 from J, leaving 15 bases between them. In nucleotides, the CDR3 is TGCAGCGTTGATTCAGGGCTATTGGGCGAGCAGTACTTC. Encoded protein: CSVDSGLLGEQYF.

This clonotype was seen ten or more times. The genes are TRBV10-3 and TRBJ2-2; D is undetermined. The CDR3 contains 14 residues. V was shortened by 3 bases and J by 0 bases, with 5 bases between the two germline ends. CDR1 ENHRY and CDR2 SYGVKD come from the germline V gene. CDR3 residues: CAISETSNTGELFF. CDR3 coding DNA: TGTGCCATCAGTGAAACTTCGAACACCGGGGAGCTGTTTTTT.

A few counts support this clonotype. The J gene is TRBJ2-7, the V gene TRBV20-1, with D perhaps TRBD1 or TRBD2 (5 bases each). The CDR3 sequence is 15 residues long. V shed 1 base and J shed 6 bases, with 19 bases lying between them. The germline V gene encodes CDR1 DFQATT and CDR2 SNEGSKA (reference sequence). CDR3 sequence: CSARGDRGDLGEQYF. The DNA for the CDR3 is TGCAGTGCTAGAGGTGACCGGGGCGACCTCGGCGAGCAGTACTTC.

There are a few counts of this clonotype. The chain is built from TRBV5-1 and TRBJ1-1; D gene uncertain. From germline, CDR1 is SGHRS and CDR2 YFSETQ. V was clipped by 3 bases and J by 5 bases, with 11 bases between them. CDR3 length equals 13 residues. The CDR3 nucleotides are TGCGCCAGCAGCTGGGATGCCCGGACTGAAGCTTTCTTT. Protein sequence: CASSWDARTEAFF.

This clonotype has only a few counts. J is TRBJ1-2 and V is TRBV6-5, with a tentative D call TRBD1 (6 bases). This CDR3 contains 15 residues. Germline CDR1 is MNHEY and CDR2 is SVGAGI. V was pared by 4 bases and J by 3 bases, with 15 bases between. The CDR3 spells CASSLGATGHYGYTF. The CDR3 bases are TGTGCCAGCAGTTTAGGGGCGACAGGCCACTATGGCTACACCTTC.

This clonotype was seen a handful of times. This chain connects TRBV4-3 to TRBJ2-7; 7 bases align to TRBD1. The CDR3 has 15 amino acids. J gave up 0 bases and V 2 bases, and 4 bases lay outside the gene matches. In germline, CDR1 is LGHNA, CDR2 YSLEER. The CDR3 here is CASSQLRQGSYEQYF. CDR3 nucleotides: TGCGCCAGCAGCCAATTGCGACAGGGCTCCTACGAGCAGTACTTC.

This chain connects TRBV3-1 to TRBJ2-1; D unresolved. With 1 base removed from V and 6 bases from J, the gap between germline ends came to 4 bases. The CDR3 extends over 12 amino acids. CDR1 LGHDT and CDR2 YNNKEL come from the germline V gene (reference sequence). As DNA, the CDR3 is TGTGCCAGCAGCCAAGCACTCAATGAGCAGTTCTTC. Its protein is CASSQALNEQFF.

This clonotype was found many times. V is TRBV5-1 and J is TRBJ2-2; no definite D call. This CDR3 comprises 15 residues. V was shortened by 1 base and J by 0 bases, with 7 bases between the two germline ends. Germline CDR1 and CDR2: SGHRS and YFSETQ. The CDR3 loop is CASSLILSNTGELFF. The CDR3 DNA sequence: TGCGCCAGCAGCTTGATACTGTCGAACACCGGGGAGCTGTTTTTT.

In this sample, this clonotype turned up a few times. This chain's CDR3 is CASTLTGTLPTDTQYF. The CDR3 DNA follows: TGTGCCAGCACCCTGACGGGGACTCTGCCCACAGATACGCAGTATTTT. This chain uses TRBV7-2 with TRBJ2-3; D might be TRBD2 (6 bases). Trimming took 7 bases from V and 2 from J, leaving 19 bases between them. Germline V gene sequence: CDR1 SGHTA, CDR2 FQGNSA. The CDR3 extends over 16 amino acids.

This clonotype was counted a few times. The gene calls are TRBV12-3 or TRBV12-4 and TRBJ1-4; D unresolved. The germline V and J ends were trimmed by 1 base and 7 bases, with 10 bases remaining between them. This CDR3 is built from 14 residues. As DNA, the CDR3 is TGTGCCAGCAGTTTAGGACTCGTTGGTGAAAAACTGTTTTTT. The encoded protein is CASSLGLVGEKLFF.

This clonotype was found many times. V gene TRBV9 combines with J gene TRBJ2-3, with D possibly matching TRBD2 (6 bases). This CDR3 is 16 amino acids long. The germline V and J ends were trimmed by 0 bases and 2 bases, with 13 bases remaining between them. CDR1 is SGDLS, CDR2 YYNGEE, per germline. The CDR3 spells CASSVDGGVYTDTQYF. The CDR3 region has the DNA TGTGCCAGCAGCGTAGATGGCGGGGTTTACACAGATACGCAGTATTTT.

This clonotype was picked up many times. This rearrangement joins TRBV20-1 to TRBJ2-3; D is unresolved. Germline V gives CDR1 DFQATT, CDR2 SNEGSKA (reference sequence). The germline V and J ends were trimmed by 6 bases and 7 bases, with 20 bases remaining between them. This CDR3 region has 14 residues. CDR3 DNA sequence: TGCAGTGCGCGCCGGGCTTCCTCCCCCCATACGCAGTATTTT. Translated, it gives CSARRASSPHTQYF.

The chain employs TRBV20-1 and TRBJ2-1; 9 bases are a match to TRBD2. J lost 6 bases, V lost 3 bases, and 9 bases had no gene match. There are 15 residues in the CDR3. CDR1 DFQATT and CDR2 SNEGSKA come from the germline V gene (reference sequence). The CDR3 here is CSARAGTSWANEQFF. The CDR3 DNA sequence: TGCAGTGCTAGGGCCGGGACTAGCTGGGCCAATGAGCAGTTCTTC.

This clonotype was detected a few times. The rearrangement uses TRBV20-1 and TRBJ2-1; D possibly corresponds to TRBD2 (5 bases). Germline V gene sequence: CDR1 DFQATT, CDR2 SNEGSKA (reference sequence). V was pared by 2 bases and J by 4 bases, with 30 bases between. The CDR3 consists of 20 residues. CDR3: CSARTFLAPRESGVYNEQFF. In DNA, the CDR3 is TGCAGTGCTAGAACCTTTCTAGCTCCTAGAGAGAGTGGGGTTTACAATGAGCAGTTCTTC.

Here the CDR3 reads CASSSGLAGGRETQYF. The CDR3 coding sequence is TGTGCCAGCAGTTCGGGACTAGCGGGAGGAAGAGAGACCCAGTACTTC. The gene calls are TRBV12-3 or TRBV12-4 and TRBJ2-5; 15 bases are shared with TRBD2. V lost 4 bases, J lost 4 bases, and 4 bases stayed unmatched. This CDR3 comprises 16 residues.

This clonotype was picked up many times. The rearrangement uses TRBV7-2 and TRBJ2-7; 10 nucleotides align to TRBD2. Trimming at V came to 0 bases and at J to 2 bases, leaving 7 bases not matched to a gene. The CDR3 has 17 residues. The germline CDR1 and CDR2 sequences are SGHTA and FQGNSA. CDR3 DNA sequence: TGTGCCAGCAGCTTAGCGACTAGCGGGCCCGCTCCCTACGAGCAGTACTTC. It encodes CASSLATSGPAPYEQYF.

The J gene is TRBJ2-6, the V gene TRBV18; 9 bases line up with TRBD1. CDR1 is KGHSH and CDR2 is LQKENI in the germline V gene. Trimming took 2 bases from V and 1 from J; bases not matched to a gene: 3. CDR3 size: 17 residues. The CDR3 DNA follows: TGTGCCAGCTCACCAGAGACAGGGGGATCTGGGGCCAACGTCCTGACTTTC. Its protein is CASSPETGGSGANVLTF. The full variable domain, in which reference TRBV18 and TRBJ2-6 provide the parts outside the CDR3, is NAGVMQNPRHLVRRRGQEARLRCSPMKGHSHVYWYRQLPEEGLKFMVYLQKENIIDESGMPKERFSAEFPKEGPSILRIQQVVRGDSAAYFCASSPETGGSGANVLTFGAGSRLTVL.

The table lists this clonotype with a few counts. J is TRBJ2-1 and V is TRBV5-1; 8 bases match TRBD2. The CDR3 is 15 residues long. The V gene's germline CDR1 is SGHRS and CDR2 YFSETQ. With V trimmed by 0 bases and J by 9 bases, 8 bases remained unmatched. CDR3 sequence (DNA): TGCGCCAGCAGCTTGGCCTTAGCGGGAATGGGTGAGCAGTTCTTC. Its translation: CASSLALAGMGEQFF.

The chain is built from TRBV20-1 and TRBJ2-3, with TRBD2 identical over 14 bases. The germline CDR1 and CDR2 sequences are DFQATT and SNEGSKA (reference sequence). The CDR3 sequence is 15 residues long. The J segment lost 6 bases and the V segment lost 3 bases, leaving 5 bases of the junction unmatched. CDR3 DNA sequence: TGCAGTGCTAGTGGGACTAGCGGGAGTTTGGATACGCAGTATTTT. Translated, it gives CSASGTSGSLDTQYF.

The sample holds many counts of this clonotype. The V and J genes are TRBV6-2 or TRBV6-3 and TRBJ2-7, with D tentatively TRBD1 (5 bases). V was pared by 6 bases and J by 2 bases, with 5 bases between. Germline V gene data show CDR1 as MNHEY and CDR2 as SVGEGT. CDR3 length: 11 amino acids. CDR3 coding DNA: TGTGCCAGCAGACAGGCCTACGAGCAGTACTTC. Translation gives CASRQAYEQYF.